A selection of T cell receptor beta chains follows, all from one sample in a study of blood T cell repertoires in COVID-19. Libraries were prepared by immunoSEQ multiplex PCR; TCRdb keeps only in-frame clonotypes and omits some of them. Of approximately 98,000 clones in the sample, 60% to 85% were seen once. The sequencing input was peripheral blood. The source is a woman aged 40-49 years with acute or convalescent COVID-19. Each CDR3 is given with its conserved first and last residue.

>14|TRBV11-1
CASSLLGQDNEQFF
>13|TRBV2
CASRGQGNSPLHF
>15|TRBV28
CASSFSGQFGNTIYF
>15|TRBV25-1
CASSESSGATEKLFF
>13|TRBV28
CASNPGQSYEQYF
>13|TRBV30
CAWSNRGDQPQHF
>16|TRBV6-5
CASSYSGGGNTGELFF
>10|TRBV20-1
CSALSPTQYF
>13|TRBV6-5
CASITQGDQPQHF
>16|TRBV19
CASSIGPLAATDTQYF
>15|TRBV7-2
CASSFTPGTEIEAFF
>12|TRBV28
CASSGTGIEQYF
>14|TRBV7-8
CASSPGQINQPQHF
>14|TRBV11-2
CASSYSTGGTEAFF
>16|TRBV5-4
CASSLGGLAGTDTQYF
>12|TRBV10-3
CAIGPGVGEAFF
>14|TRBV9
CASSVGLAVDTQYF
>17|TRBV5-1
CASSRTGQNSGANVLTF
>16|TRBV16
CASSQSKGQGGEELFF
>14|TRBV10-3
CAISESQDRYEQYF
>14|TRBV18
CASSPEGGSYEQYF
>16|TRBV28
CASSSTHGKGFYGYTF
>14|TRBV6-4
CASSDLGGHNTQYF
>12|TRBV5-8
CASSLGLNEQYF
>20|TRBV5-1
CASSNGVRTGVGHSTDTQYF
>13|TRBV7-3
CASSPGGGGAGFF
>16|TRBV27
CASSFSGQVNTGELFF
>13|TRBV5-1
CASSSQGVWEQYF
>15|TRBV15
CATSRNRDSNQPQHF
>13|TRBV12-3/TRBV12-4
CASSGTSNEKLFF
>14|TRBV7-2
CASSRRGLSNEQYF
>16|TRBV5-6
CASSLYMGPANYGYTF
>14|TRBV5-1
CASSPGLTGNTIYF
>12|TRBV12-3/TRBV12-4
CASSQGDYGYTF
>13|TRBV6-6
CASTRDRVWEQYF
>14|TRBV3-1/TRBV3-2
CASSQSGQGSPLHF
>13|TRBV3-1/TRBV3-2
CASSRGQSYGYTF
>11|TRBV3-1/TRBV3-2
CASSRTGSYTF
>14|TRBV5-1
CASSLEGGGTEAFF
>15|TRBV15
CATSRQQGSNEKLFF
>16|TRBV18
CASSPILGGSYNEQFF
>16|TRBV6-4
CASIADIGALPGELFF